Reported below is one T cell receptor (beta chain). This sample is drawn from a study of Ad26.COV2.S vaccination and SARS-CoV-2 variants. J was trimmed by 7 bases and V by 5 bases; bases with no gene match: 7. Germline CDR1 SGHRS, CDR2 YFSETQ. CDR3 size: 15 residues. TCRdb's table, derived via immunoSEQ multiplex PCR, lists solely in-frame clones and lacks some. The data contain fewer than 400,000 clones, about 88% of them singletons. Described treatment: approximately 18 received Ad26.COV2.S at low or high dose, single or two shots; 5 received placebo; per-sample allocation not given. Day 63 after the first vaccine or placebo injection was the time point for sampling.

The specimen comprised peripheral blood, sampled in a trial of Ad26.COV2.S vaccine versus placebo. The receptor comes from a person aged 18-60 years who received the Ad26.COV2.S COVID-19 vaccine or a placebo. The rearrangement joins TRBV5-1 to TRBJ2-1; 12 bases map to TRBD2. The CDR3 spells CASSYHGTSGNEQFF. CDR3 nucleotide sequence: TGCGCCAGCAGTTACCACGGGACTAGCGGGAATGAGCAGTTCTTC.